This T cell receptor beta chain is from a study of shared clonotypes between healthy human individuals. V lost 4 bases and J lost 1, with 12 bases in between. Germline V gives CDR1 SGHNT, CDR2 YYREEE (reference sequence). The CDR3 length is 15 residues. Details on this clone: Other DNA sequences in the sample encode the same CDR3.

Sequenced by immunoSEQ multiplex PCR; TCRdb stores in-frame clones only, minus some. The data contain 2,500,000 or so clones, 90% to 95% of them singletons. V and J are TRBV5-4 and TRBJ2-1, with a tentative D call TRBD2 (5 bases). The receptor's source is a man between 18 and 35 years old in good health. Sequencing was carried out using naive CD4+ T cells sorted from blood. Subset reported: CD45RA+ positively selected. The CDR3 DNA is TGTGCCAGCAGCCCAAGCGGTTCTTCCTACAATGAGCAGTTCTTC. Protein: CASSPSGSSYNEQFF. The whole variable domain, filled in from reference TRBV5-4 and TRBJ2-1, reads ETGVTQSPTHLIKTRGQQVTLRCSSQSGHNTVSWYQQALGQGPQFIFQYYREEENGRGNFPPRFSGLQFPNYSSELNVNALELDDSALYLCASSPSGSSYNEQFFGPGTRLTVL.